This T cell receptor (beta chain) was recorded in a study of metastatic and nonmetastatic thyroid tumors (dated by TCRdb to 2018 to 2020). In the study overall: Repertoires were compared across peripheral blood and tumor or nodule tissue samples from malignant and benign thyroid patients.

Before undergoing thyroid surgery, none of the patients had been given any kind of treatment. Patient clinical samples collected from 2012 to 2018 were retrospectively analysed using T-cell receptor beta sequencing. General findings and caveats noted by the study authors: TCR beta diversity was reported as significantly higher in malignant tumors than in benign nodules, in both blood and tumor samples.

Library prep was done by PCR. The sequencer listed for this sample is Illumina HiSeq 4000. High-throughput sequencing was used to profile the TCR beta-chain CDR3 region of each patient. From the authors' description of their analysis: The researchers built a classifier to tell apart papillary thyroid cancer patients with distant metastasis, based on CDR3 differences among clinicopathological groups. Repertoire diversity was assessed with the Shannon index, and tumor-blood repertoire similarity with the Morisita-Horn index. TCRdb applied fastp at Q25 and MiXCR to the public reads, then kept only in-frame beta chains. The V and J calls, along with clone size, are taken from TCRdb and not from the paper's own processing. The sample contains about 45,000 clones, about 4% of them found a single time. Over 9% of the sample is in the top ten clones. The CDR3 numbers 14 residues from cysteine through phenylalanine. Only the CDR3 DNA is retained, 42 bases long and in frame from the first base. The V end loses 0 bases and the J end loses 4 bases, and a stretch of 10 bases separates them. For CDR1 and CDR2, the germline V gene (reference sequence) lists SGHKS and YYEKEE.

The table lists this clone with a few counts. This clone's antigen is unknown. There are no base qualities to consult, and no much larger clone falls within one base. This TCR came from a female donor with papillary thyroid cancer or a benign thyroid nodule (not recorded which). Some clones in this sample may be carry-over from other donors' samples. Recombination linked TRBV5-5 to TRBJ1-1; a confident D gene designation cannot be given. The sample comprised blood. The sequenced DNA: TGTGCCAGCAGCTTGGAGGGTGTGGGCACTGAAGCTTTCTTT. It translates to CASSLEGVGTEAFF.